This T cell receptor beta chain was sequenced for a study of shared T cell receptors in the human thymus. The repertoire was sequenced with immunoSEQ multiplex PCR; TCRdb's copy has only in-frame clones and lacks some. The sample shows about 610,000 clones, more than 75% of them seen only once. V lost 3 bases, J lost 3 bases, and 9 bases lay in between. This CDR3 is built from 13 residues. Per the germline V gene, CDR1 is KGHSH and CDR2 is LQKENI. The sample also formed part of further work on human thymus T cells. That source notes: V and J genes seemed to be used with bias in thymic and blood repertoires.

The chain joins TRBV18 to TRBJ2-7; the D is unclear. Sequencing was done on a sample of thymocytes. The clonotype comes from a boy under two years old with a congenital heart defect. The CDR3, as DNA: TGTGCCAGCTCACCGGCAGAGGACTACGAGCAGTACTTC. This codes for CASSPAEDYEQYF.